The TCR beta chain under discussion was sequenced for a study of cytomegalovirus exposure and HLA in healthy donors. General study findings and limits: Sequencing depth across donors, presence/absence analyses assumed, was roughly uniform. Sequence variants that were highly shared formed a cluster that was likely a sequencing artifact.

On this clone itself: Its antigen is not identified.

It was with 60 Vbeta and 13 Jbeta primers that the PCR ran. The method was immunoSEQ multiplex PCR; TCRdb's version includes in-frame clones alone and lacks a portion of them. The profile covers about 200,000 clones, with around 64% appearing a single time and less than 3% taken by the ten largest. The V segment lost 3 bases and the J segment 0 bases; nucleotides outside the gene matches: 8. Germline V gene lookup returns CDR1 SGHNT and CDR2 YYREEE (reference sequence). The CDR3 is 16 amino acids. The chain carries TRBV5-4 and TRBJ1-1, with 7 bases that match TRBD1. The sequenced sample was PBMCs. The source of this sequence is a man aged 40-49 years in good health and CMV-seropositive. The CDR3 DNA follows: TGTGCCAGCAGCTCCGACAGGGCCGATTTGAACACTGAAGCTTTCTTT. Protein: CASSSDRADLNTEAFF.